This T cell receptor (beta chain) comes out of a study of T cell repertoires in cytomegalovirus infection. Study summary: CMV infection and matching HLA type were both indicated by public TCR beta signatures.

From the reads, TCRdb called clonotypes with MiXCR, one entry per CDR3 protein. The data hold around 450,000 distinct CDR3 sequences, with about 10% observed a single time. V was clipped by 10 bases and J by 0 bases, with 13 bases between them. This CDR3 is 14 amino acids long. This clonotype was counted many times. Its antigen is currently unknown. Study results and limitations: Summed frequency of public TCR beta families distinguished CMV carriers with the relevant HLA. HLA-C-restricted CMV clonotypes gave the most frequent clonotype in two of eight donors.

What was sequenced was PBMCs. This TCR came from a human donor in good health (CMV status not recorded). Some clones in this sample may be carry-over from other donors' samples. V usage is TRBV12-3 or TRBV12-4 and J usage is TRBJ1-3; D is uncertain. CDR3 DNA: TGTGCCACCGACTCCGCTCACTCTGGAAACACCATATATTTT. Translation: CATDSAHSGNTIYF.